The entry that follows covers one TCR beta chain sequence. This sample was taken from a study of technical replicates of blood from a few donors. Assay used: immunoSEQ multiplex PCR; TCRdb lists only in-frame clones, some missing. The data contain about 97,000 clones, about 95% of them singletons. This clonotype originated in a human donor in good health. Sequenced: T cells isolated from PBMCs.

CDR3 sequence: CASRGTGSYNEQFF. In DNA form, the CDR3 reads TGTGCCAGCAGGGGCACTGGTTCCTACAATGAGCAGTTCTTC. The rearrangement uses TRBV27 and TRBJ2-1; no definite D call. CDR1 and CDR2 (germline): MNHEY, SMNVEV (reference sequence). The CDR3 runs to 14 residues. The V gene lost 6 bases and the J gene lost 1 base, with 10 bases spanning the gap.